The clone carrying this T cell receptor (beta chain) was observed a handful of times. Its antigen is not identified. Compared with germline, one end of the junction differs, possibly owing to a read error. Constant-region reverse primers amplified full-length variable regions, followed by semi-nested Nested Universal Primer A PCR. TCRdb reprocessed the 5' RACE reads with MiXCR, giving one entry per CDR3 protein. Of 8,500 to 13,000 distinct CDR3 sequences listed, approximately 17% are singletons. Treg sorting used a CD4+CD25+CD127-/low gate. Findings and limits, study-wide: The larger-cohort validation was restricted to a single TCR beta V-J rearrangement rather than whole repertoires. Tumor memory CD4+ T cell TCR gene usage clustered with blood and lymph node memory CD4+ cells and lymph node naive CD4+ cells. Tumor Tregs overlapped most with tumor, then blood, naive CD4+ cells.

This CDR3 is built from 16 residues. The V gene's germline CDR1 is SGHRS and CDR2 YFSETQ. This TCR came from a female donor with breast cancer. This chain connects TRBV5-1 to TRBJ2-1; 9 bases are a match to TRBD1. Sequenced material: Tregs sorted from a lymph node. CDR3 protein: CASSQEQGARANVQFF. In DNA, the CDR3 is TGCGCCAGCAGCCAGGAACAGGGGGCTAGGGCGAATGTGCAGTTCTTC.